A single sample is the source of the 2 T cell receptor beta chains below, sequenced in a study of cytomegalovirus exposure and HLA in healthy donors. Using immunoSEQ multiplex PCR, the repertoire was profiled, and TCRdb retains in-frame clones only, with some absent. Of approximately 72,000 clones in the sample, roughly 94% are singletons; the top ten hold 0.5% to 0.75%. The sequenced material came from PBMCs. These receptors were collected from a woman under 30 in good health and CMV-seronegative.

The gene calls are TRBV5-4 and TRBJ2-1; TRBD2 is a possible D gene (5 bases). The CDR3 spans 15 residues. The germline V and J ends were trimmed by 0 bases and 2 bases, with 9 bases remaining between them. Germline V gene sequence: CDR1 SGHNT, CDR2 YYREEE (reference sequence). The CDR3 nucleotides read TGTGCCAGCAGCTTGGGACTAACCCCCTACAATGAGCAGTTCTTC. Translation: CASSLGLTPYNEQFF.

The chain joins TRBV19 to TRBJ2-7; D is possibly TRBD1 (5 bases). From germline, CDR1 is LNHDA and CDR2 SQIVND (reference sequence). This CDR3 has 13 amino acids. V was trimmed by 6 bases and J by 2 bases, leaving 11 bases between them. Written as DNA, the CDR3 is TGTGCCAGTAGCACAGGCCCCACCTACGAGCAGTACTTC. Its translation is CASSTGPTYEQYF. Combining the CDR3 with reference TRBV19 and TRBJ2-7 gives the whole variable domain DGGITQSPKYLFRKEGQNVTLSCEQNLNHDAMYWYRQDPGQGLRLIYYSQIVNDFQKGDIAEGYSVSREKKESFPLTVTSAQKNPTAFYLCASSTGPTYEQYFGPGTRLTVT.